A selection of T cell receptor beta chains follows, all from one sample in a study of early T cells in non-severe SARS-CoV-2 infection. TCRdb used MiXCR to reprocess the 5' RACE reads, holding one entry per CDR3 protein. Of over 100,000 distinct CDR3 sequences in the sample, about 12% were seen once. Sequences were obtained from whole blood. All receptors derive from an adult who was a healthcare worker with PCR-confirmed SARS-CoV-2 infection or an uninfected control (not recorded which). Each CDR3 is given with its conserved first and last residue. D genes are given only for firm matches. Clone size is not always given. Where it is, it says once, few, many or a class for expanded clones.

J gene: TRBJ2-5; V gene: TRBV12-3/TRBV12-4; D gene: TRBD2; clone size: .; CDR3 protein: CASSREGETQYF; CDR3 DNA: TGTGCCAGCAGTCGGGAGGGAGAGACCCAGTACTTC
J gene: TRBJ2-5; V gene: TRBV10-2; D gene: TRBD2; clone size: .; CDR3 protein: CASSLAGGQETQYF; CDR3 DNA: TGCGCCAGCAGCTTAGCGGGAGGACAAGAGACCCAGTACTTC
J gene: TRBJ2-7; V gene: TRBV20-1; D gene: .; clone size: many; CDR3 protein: CSLKGWQGSHEQYF; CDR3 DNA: TGCAGTCTAAAAGGATGGCAGGGTTCCCACGAGCAGTACTTC
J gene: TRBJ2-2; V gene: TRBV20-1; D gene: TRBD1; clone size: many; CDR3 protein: CSAKSDRDTGELFF; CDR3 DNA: TGCAGTGCCAAGTCTGACAGGGACACCGGGGAGCTGTTTTTT
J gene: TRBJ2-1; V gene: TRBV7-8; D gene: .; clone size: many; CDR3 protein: CASSLVGASSYNEQFF; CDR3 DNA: TGTGCCAGCAGCTTAGTAGGGGCGAGCTCCTACAATGAGCAGTTCTTC
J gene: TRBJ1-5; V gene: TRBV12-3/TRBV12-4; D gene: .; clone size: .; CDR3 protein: CASSLPGTQPQHF; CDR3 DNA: TGTGCCAGCAGTTTACCCGGGACTCAGCCCCAGCATTTT
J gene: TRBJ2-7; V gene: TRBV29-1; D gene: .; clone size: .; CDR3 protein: CSAKRPDSYEQYF; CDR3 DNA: TGCAGCGCCAAAAGGCCAGACAGTTACGAGCAGTACTTC
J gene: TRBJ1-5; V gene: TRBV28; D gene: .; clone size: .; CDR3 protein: CTSSTRQPQHF; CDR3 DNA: TGTACCAGCAGTACGAGACAGCCCCAGCATTTT
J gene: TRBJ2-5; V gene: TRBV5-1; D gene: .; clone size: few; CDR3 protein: CASSLEGPGETQYF; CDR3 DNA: TGCGCCAGCAGCTTAGAGGGGCCTGGGGAGACCCAGTACTTC
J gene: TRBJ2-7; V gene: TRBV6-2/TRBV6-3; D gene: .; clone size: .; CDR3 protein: CASTYSRAYEQYF; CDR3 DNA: TGTGCCAGCACTTACTCCAGGGCCTACGAGCAGTACTTC
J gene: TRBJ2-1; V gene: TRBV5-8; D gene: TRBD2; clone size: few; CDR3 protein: CASKLAGENEQFF; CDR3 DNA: TGTGCCAGCAAGTTAGCGGGGGAAAATGAGCAGTTCTTC
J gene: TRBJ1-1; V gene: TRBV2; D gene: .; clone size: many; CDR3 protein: CATAGETEAFF; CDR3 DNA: TGTGCCACCGCGGGGGAGACTGAAGCTTTCTTT
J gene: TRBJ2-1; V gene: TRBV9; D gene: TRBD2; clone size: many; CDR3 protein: CASSEGTSGRGGEQFF; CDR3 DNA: TGTGCCAGCAGCGAGGGGACTAGCGGGAGAGGAGGTGAGCAGTTCTTC
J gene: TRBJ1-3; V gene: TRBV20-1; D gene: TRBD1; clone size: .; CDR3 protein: CSARDQGGASSGNTIYF; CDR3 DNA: TGCAGTGCTAGAGATCAAGGGGGCGCGAGCTCTGGAAACACCATATATTTT
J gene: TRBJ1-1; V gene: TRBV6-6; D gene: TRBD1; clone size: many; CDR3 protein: CASCGRQGHTEAFF; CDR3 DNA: TGTGCCAGCTGTGGACGACAGGGGCACACTGAAGCTTTCTTT
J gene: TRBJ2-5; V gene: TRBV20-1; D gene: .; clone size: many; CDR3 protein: CSARSRAPMETQYF; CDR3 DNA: TGCAGTGCTAGATCTAGGGCCCCAATGGAGACCCAGTACTTC
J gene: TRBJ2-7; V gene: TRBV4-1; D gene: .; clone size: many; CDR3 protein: CASSARGPGEYEQYF; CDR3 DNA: TGCGCCAGCAGCGCCCGGGGCCCTGGCGAATACGAGCAGTACTTC
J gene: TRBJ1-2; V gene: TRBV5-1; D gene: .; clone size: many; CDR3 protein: CASSPNRDGNYGYTF; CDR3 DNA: TGCGCCAGCAGCCCAAACCGGGACGGTAACTATGGCTACACCTTC
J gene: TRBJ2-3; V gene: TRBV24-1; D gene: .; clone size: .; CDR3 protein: CATSPSGDTQYF; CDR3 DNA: TGTGCCACCAGCCCCTCAGGAGATACGCAGTATTTT
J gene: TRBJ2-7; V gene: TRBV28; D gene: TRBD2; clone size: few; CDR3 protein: CASRKGLAGARRYF; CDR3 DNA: TGTGCCAGCAGGAAGGGACTAGCGGGAGCTCGTAGGTACTTC
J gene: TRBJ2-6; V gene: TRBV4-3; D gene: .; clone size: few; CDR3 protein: CASGPKGSGANVLTF; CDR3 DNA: TGCGCCAGCGGACCTAAAGGGTCTGGGGCCAACGTCCTGACTTTC
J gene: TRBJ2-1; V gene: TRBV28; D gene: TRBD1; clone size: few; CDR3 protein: CASSHRGRSSYNEQFF; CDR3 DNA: TGTGCCAGCTCCCACAGGGGGCGAAGCTCCTACAATGAGCAGTTCTTC
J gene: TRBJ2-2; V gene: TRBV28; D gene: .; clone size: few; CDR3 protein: CASSLPAGELFF; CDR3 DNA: TGTGCCAGCAGTCTACCAGCCGGGGAGCTGTTTTTT
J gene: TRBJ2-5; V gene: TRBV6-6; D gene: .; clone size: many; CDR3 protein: CASSRVEQETQYF; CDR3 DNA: TGTGCCAGCAGCAGGGTAGAACAAGAGACCCAGTACTTC
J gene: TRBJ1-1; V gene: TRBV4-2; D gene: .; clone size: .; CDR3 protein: CASSQDRGDATKAFF; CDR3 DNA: TGTGCCAGCAGCCAAGATCGGGGGGACGCCACTAAAGCTTTCTTT
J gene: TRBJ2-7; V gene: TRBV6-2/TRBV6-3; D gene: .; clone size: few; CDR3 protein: CASSPGAYEQYF; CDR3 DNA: TGTGCCAGCAGTCCGGGGGCCTACGAGCAGTACTTC
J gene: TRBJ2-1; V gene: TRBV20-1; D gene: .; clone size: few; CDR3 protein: CSARKASEFSYNEQFF; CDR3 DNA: TGCAGTGCTAGGAAGGCTAGCGAGTTCTCCTACAATGAGCAGTTCTTC
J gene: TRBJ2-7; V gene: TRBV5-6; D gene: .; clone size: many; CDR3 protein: CASSPRQYYEQYF; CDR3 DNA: TGTGCCAGCAGCCCCCGACAGTACTACGAGCAGTACTTC
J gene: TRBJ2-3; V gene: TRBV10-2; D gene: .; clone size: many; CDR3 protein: CASSPGQTRTDTQYF; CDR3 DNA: TGCGCCAGCAGCCCGGGGCAGACTCGCACAGATACGCAGTATTTT
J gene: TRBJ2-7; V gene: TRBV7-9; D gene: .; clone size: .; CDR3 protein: CASSQRKYGESYEQYF; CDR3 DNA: TGTGCCAGCAGCCAGCGTAAATATGGGGAGTCCTACGAGCAGTACTTC